This T cell receptor beta chain was sequenced for a study of T cells in Graves' hyperthyroidism and ophthalmopathy. A patient was excluded if there was uncontrolled infection, other autoimmune disease, pregnancy or lactation. V was cut by 2 bases and J by 0 bases, with 14 bases left in between. The CDR3 loop spans 17 amino acids. From germline, CDR1 is KGHSH and CDR2 LQKENI. A few counts support this clonotype. RNA transcripts were the template for amplifying TCR beta CDR3 regions. The primer set for the first-round RT-PCR of the TCR CDR3 was HTBI. TCRdb independently ran MiXCR on the multiplex PCR reads; one entry per CDR3 protein. The data contain some 370,000 distinct CDR3 sequences, more than 12% of them singletons.

The chain combines TRBV18 with TRBJ1-3; D is unclear. What was sequenced was blood. The receptor's source is a man aged 50 to 60 with Graves' ophthalmopathy. In DNA form, the CDR3 reads TGTGCCAGCTCACCAGCCAGCAACACCCCCTCTGGAAACACCATATATTTT. It yields the protein CASSPASNTPSGNTIYF. Full variable domain (rest looked up from reference TRBV18 and TRBJ1-3): NAGVMQNPRHLVRRRGQEARLRCSPMKGHSHVYWYRQLPEEGLKFMVYLQKENIIDESGMPKERFSAEFPKEGPSILRIQQVVRGDSAAYFCASSPASNTPSGNTIYFGEGSWLTVV.